The rows below give T cell receptor beta chains drawn from one sample of a study of blood T cell repertoires in COVID-19. Measured with immunoSEQ multiplex PCR; TCRdb has only the in-frame clones, and not every one. The data hold approximately 250,000 clones, with approximately 90% observed a single time. Sample: peripheral blood. The receptors were sampled from a man between 18 and 29 years old with active or convalescent COVID-19. The CDR3 runs from the conserved cysteine through the conserved F or W. The D gene is left open where the match is weak. Clone size is shown for a subset of rows, as once, few, many or a class of expanded clone.

clone_size	v_call	j_call	d_call	cdr3_nt	cdr3_aa
NA	TRBV29-1	TRBJ1-1	NA	TGCAGCGCTTCTAGGGGGGGGGCTGAAGCTTTCTTT	CSASRGGAEAFF
NA	TRBV5-1	TRBJ2-5	NA	TGCGCCAGCAGCTTGGACTGGCGGGAGACCCAGTACTTC	CASSLDWRETQYF
NA	TRBV7-9	TRBJ2-5	TRBD2	TGTGCCAGCAGTGAGACTAGCGGGGGGGCGGCAGAGACCCAGTACTTC	CASSETSGGAAETQYF
once	TRBV24-1	TRBJ2-2	TRBD1	TGTGCCACCAGTGCCAGGGGGCGTCACAGCACCGGGGAGCTGTTTTTT	CATSARGRHSTGELFF
few	TRBV2	TRBJ1-5	NA	TGTGCCAGCAGTCCTCAACAGGGCAGGCATAACCAGCATTTT	CASSPQQGRHNQHF
NA	TRBV28	TRBJ1-3	NA	TGTGCCAGCAGCAGCCTCGGGGAGCCTGGAAACACCATATATTTT	CASSSLGEPGNTIYF
NA	TRBV28	TRBJ1-1	NA	TGTGCCAGCAGCCGCACACTGAACACTGAAGCTTTCTTT	CASSRTLNTEAFF
NA	TRBV6-1	TRBJ1-5	NA	TGTGCCAGCAGTGAATTAGGGCCAGGGGCTCAGCCCCAGCATTTT	CASSELGPGAQPQHF
NA	TRBV20-1	TRBJ1-5	TRBD1	TGCAGTGCTACTGACAGGGTCGGTCAGCCCCAGCATTTT	CSATDRVGQPQHF
few	TRBV19	TRBJ2-7	TRBD1	TGTGCCAGTAGTCCCTGGACAGGGAGCTACGAGCAGTACTTC	CASSPWTGSYEQYF
NA	TRBV7-9	TRBJ1-2	NA	TGTGCCAGCAGTTACGGAGGGGACCTCTATGGCTACACCTTC	CASSYGGDLYGYTF
NA	TRBV24-1	TRBJ1-3	NA	TGTGCCACCAGTGACCGACGACTCTCTGGAAACACCATATATTTT	CATSDRRLSGNTIYF
NA	TRBV24-1	TRBJ2-7	NA	TGTGCCACCAGTGATTTAAAGGGGGCTAGCGAGACCTACGAGCAGTACTTC	CATSDLKGASETYEQYF
NA	TRBV2	TRBJ2-7	NA	TGTGCCAGCAGTGAAGCTGGGGCAGGGATTGTACACGAGCAGTACTTC	CASSEAGAGIVHEQYF
NA	TRBV7-6	TRBJ2-1	NA	TGTGCCAGCAGCCTCCCAGGGCTTAATGAGCAGTTCTTC	CASSLPGLNEQFF
NA	TRBV19	TRBJ1-3	TRBD1	TGTGCCAGTAGTATAGGTCGGTGGACAGGGCCCCTCTCTGGAAACACCATATATTTT	CASSIGRWTGPLSGNTIYF
NA	TRBV5-1	TRBJ2-7	TRBD1	TGCGCCAGCAGCTTGGGAGGGACAGCATACGAGCAGTACTTC	CASSLGGTAYEQYF
once	TRBV20-1	TRBJ1-4	NA	TGCAGTGGGGCACGTTGGGAAAAACTGTTTTTT	CSGARWEKLFF
once	TRBV7-2	TRBJ2-1	NA	TGTGCCAGCACCCAGGTGGCGGGGGCGTCCTACAATGAGCAGTTCTTC	CASTQVAGASYNEQFF
NA	TRBV11-2	TRBJ1-2	NA	TGTGCCAGCAGCCGTGGGGCCGGCGCTGATGGCTACACCTTC	CASSRGAGADGYTF
NA	TRBV28	TRBJ2-7	NA	TGTGCCACCCTGACAGATTCCTCCTACGAGCAGTACTTC	CATLTDSSYEQYF
NA	TRBV27	TRBJ1-2	NA	TGTGCCAGCAGGGTGACACACTATGGCTACACCTTC	CASRVTHYGYTF
once	TRBV19	TRBJ1-4	TRBD1	TGTGCCAGTAGCCCACCGGGGACAGGGGGGAAGAAACTGTTTTTT	CASSPPGTGGKKLFF
NA	TRBV5-1	TRBJ2-5	NA	TGCGCCAGCACGCCCGGGGGGCACTTAGAGACCCAGTACTTC	CASTPGGHLETQYF
NA	TRBV2	TRBJ2-7	NA	TGTGCCAGCAGCCCCAGCTACGAGCAGTACTTC	CASSPSYEQYF
NA	TRBV19	TRBJ2-7	NA	TGTGCCAGTAGTTTGAGGCGGGAAACGTCCTACGAGCAGTACTTC	CASSLRRETSYEQYF
few	TRBV9	TRBJ2-7	TRBD2	TGTGCCAGCAGCTCAGATAGCGGGAGAAGCTCCTACGAGCAGTACTTC	CASSSDSGRSSYEQYF
NA	TRBV4-2	TRBJ2-5	TRBD1	TGTGCCAGCAGCCCTCTAACAGGGGGCGCAAAACAAGAGACCCAGTACTTC	CASSPLTGGAKQETQYF
NA	TRBV28	TRBJ2-6	TRBD2	TGTGCCAGCAGTTTAGCGGGAGAGGATCCCCCTGGGGCCAACGTCCTGACTTTC	CASSLAGEDPPGANVLTF
NA	TRBV27	TRBJ1-1	NA	TGTGCCAGCAGTTGGACCCACGGGGACACTGAAGCTTTCTTT	CASSWTHGDTEAFF
NA	TRBV3-1/TRBV3-2	TRBJ2-1	TRBD1	TGTGCCAGCAGCCTAGGACAGGGGGTTCGAAATGAGCAGTTCTTC	CASSLGQGVRNEQFF
NA	TRBV15	TRBJ2-5	NA	TGTGCCACCAGCAGATCTAAGACTGTGCGGGGGACCCAGTACTTC	CATSRSKTVRGTQYF
few	TRBV11-3	TRBJ2-1	TRBD1	TGTGCCAGCAGCTTAGGACAGGGGGATGAGCAGTTCTTC	CASSLGQGDEQFF
NA	TRBV14	TRBJ2-7	NA	TGTGCCAGCAGCCAAGATCGAGGGGGGGCCGGTGAGCAGTACTTC	CASSQDRGGAGEQYF
few	TRBV12-3/TRBV12-4	TRBJ2-7	NA	TGTGCCAGCAGTTTCGCGCGGTACGAGCAGTACTTC	CASSFARYEQYF
NA	TRBV5-1	TRBJ1-3	NA	TGCGCCAGCAGCTTGATCGGGGATGCTTGGGACACCATATATTTT	CASSLIGDAWDTIYF
NA	TRBV9	TRBJ2-3	NA	TGTGCCAGCAGCGTCGTGGGGGGACTGGGGGATACGCAGTATTTT	CASSVVGGLGDTQYF
NA	TRBV4-3	TRBJ1-2	NA	TGCGCCAGCAGCCAACAGGGAACAAGGGATTCAGGCTACACCTTC	CASSQQGTRDSGYTF
NA	TRBV19	TRBJ1-6	NA	TGTGCCAGTAGCTACAGAACCCGGGATCTTAATTCACCCCTCCACTTT	CASSYRTRDLNSPLHF
NA	TRBV18	TRBJ2-3	TRBD2	TGTGCCAGCTCACCTAGCGGGGAAAGGGGTACGCAGTATTTT	CASSPSGERGTQYF
few	TRBV6-6	TRBJ1-1	NA	TGTGCCAGCAGTCGTCAGGACACTGAAGCTTTCTTT	CASSRQDTEAFF
NA	TRBV4-1	TRBJ2-7	NA	TGCGCCAGCAGCCTCTCACTAGTTGACGAGCAGTACTTC	CASSLSLVDEQYF
NA	TRBV7-2	TRBJ1-1	NA	TGTGCCGGCCCGGGACACCGTGAAGCTTTCTTT	CAGPGHREAFF
once	TRBV29-1	TRBJ2-7	NA	TGCAGCGCCATAATCGGGGGTTCCTACGAGCAGTACTTC	CSAIIGGSYEQYF
NA	TRBV7-3	TRBJ2-6	NA	TGTGCCAGCAGCCCCACCAGGGGGGACTCTGGGGCCAACGTCCTGACTTTC	CASSPTRGDSGANVLTF
NA	TRBV18	TRBJ1-3	TRBD1	TGTGCCAGCTCACGCGATCAGCAGGGGGACTCTGGAAACACCATATATTTT	CASSRDQQGDSGNTIYF
NA	TRBV2	TRBJ2-3	TRBD1	TGTGCCAGCAGTGACGGCTTACAGGGGGCGACAGATACGCAGTATTTT	CASSDGLQGATDTQYF
many	TRBV5-1	TRBJ2-2	NA	TGCGCCAGCAGCTTGTCGGGGGGCGTCACCGGGGAGCTGTTTTTT	CASSLSGGVTGELFF
NA	TRBV18	TRBJ2-7	TRBD1	TGTGCCAGCTCACTGGAAACACCGGGACAGGGCCTCTACGAGCAGTACTTC	CASSLETPGQGLYEQYF
NA	TRBV7-2	TRBJ2-3	NA	TGTGCCAGCAGCGCGAGGAAGGAAGATACGCAGTATTTT	CASSARKEDTQYF